The next 27 T cell receptor beta chains were all read from a single sample in a study of tumor and adjacent non-tumor tissue in lung cancer. The template was RNA from unsorted bulk tissue. The normal lung tissue was taken more than 3 cm from the tumor edge. TCRbeta libraries were built with three rounds of nested PCR, modified from ARM-PCR. TCRdb independently ran MiXCR on the multiplex PCR reads; one entry per CDR3 protein. The table has about 110,000 distinct CDR3 sequences, 60% to 70% seen once. The sequencing sample was made of distant non-tumor lung tissue. These receptors all stem from a man aged 60-69 years with non-small cell lung cancer.

To note about this clonotype: Being one base from a much bigger clone, this may be a read error. This sequence joins TRBV6-5 and TRBJ1-2, with D possibly being TRBD1 (5 bases). This CDR3 has 15 residues. Germline V gene lookup returns CDR1 MNHEY and CDR2 SVGAGI. The CDR3 DNA sequence: TGTGCCAGCAGTTACACCGGCGGCCAAGGGGATGGCTGCACCTTC. Translated: CASSYTGGQGDGCTF.

Notes on this clonotype: One end of the junction fails to match germline, which may point to a read error. The chain couples TRBV5-1 to TRBJ1-6, with D possibly being TRBD1 (5 bases). Per germline, CDR1 SGHRS and CDR2 YFSETQ. There are 14 residues in the CDR3. The CDR3 region has the DNA TGCGCCAGTAGCTCGGCAGGGAATAATTCACCCCTCCACTTT. Protein: CASSSAGNNSPLHF.

This clonotype was found many times. The chain couples TRBV5-4 to TRBJ2-3, with 11 bases lining up with TRBD2. Trimming at V came to 1 base and at J to 7 bases, leaving 8 bases not matched to a gene. In germline, CDR1 is SGHNT, CDR2 YYREEE (reference sequence). There are 16 residues in the CDR3. In DNA form, the CDR3 reads TGTGCCAGCAGCTTGAGTAGCGGGGGGGCACAAAATACGCAGTATTTT. Residues: CASSLSSGGAQNTQYF.

Details on this clonotype: It may be a read error: a sequence one base away is much more abundant. The chain combines TRBV5-4 with TRBJ2-3; 11 nucleotides line up with TRBD1. Germline CDR1 SGHNT, CDR2 YYREEE (reference sequence). V lost 4 bases, J lost 4 bases, and 5 bases stayed unmatched. The CDR3 runs 15 residues. Here the CDR3 DNA reads TGTGCCAGCAGCATCCGGGGACAGGGGGCAGATACGCAGTATTTT. This gives the protein CASSIRGQGADTQYF.

This clonotype showed up just once. The rearrangement uses TRBV6-6 and TRBJ1-1; maybe TRBD1 (5 bases). Germline assignment: CDR1 MNHNY and CDR2 SVGAGI (reference sequence). V lost 9 bases and J 11 bases, leaving 22 bases between the germline ends. The CDR3 contains 13 residues. The CDR3 loop reads CASSVNRWEAAFF. For the CDR3, the DNA is TGTGCCAGTAGTGTCAACAGGTGGGAGGCTGCTTTCTTT.

As for this clonotype: One junction end does not reproduce the germline sequence, and a read error may be involved. The J gene is TRBJ2-7, the V gene TRBV5-4, with 7 bases matching TRBD2. The germline V gene has CDR1 SGHNT and CDR2 YYREEE (reference sequence). The CDR3 is 15 amino acids. Here the CDR3 DNA reads TGTGCCAGCAACTTGGGAGGGAGTTTCACCTACGAGCAGTACTTC. It is translated as CASNLGGSFTYEQYF. Full variable domain (remainder filled in from reference TRBV5-4 and TRBJ2-7): ETGVTQSPTHLIKTRGQQVTLRCSSQSGHNTVSWYQQALGQGPQFIFQYYREEENGRGNFPPRFSGLQFPNYSSELNVNALELDDSALYLCASNLGGSFTYEQYFGPGTRLTVT.

This chain links TRBV29-1 with TRBJ2-7; 9 bases agree with TRBD2. The CDR3 has 13 residues. Germline trimming cut 4 bases from V and 13 bases from J; bases unmatched to any gene: 14. Per germline, CDR1 SQVTM and CDR2 ANQGSEA. CDR3 in DNA: TGCAGCGTTGCCCTAGCGGGGTACTACGAGTACTACTTC. This gives the protein CSVALAGYYEYYF.

This clonotype was seen a few times. This clone may be a read error of a much larger clone one base away. The chain uses TRBV6-2 or TRBV6-3 and TRBJ1-5; D call uncertain. CDR1 and CDR2 from the germline V gene are MNHEY and SVGEGT. V was cut by 6 bases and J by 2 bases, with 14 bases left in between. The CDR3 is 15 residues long. CDR3 in DNA: TGTGCCAGCAGACACGGGAGTGGCGGCAATCAGCCCCAGCATTTT. This encodes CASRHGSGGNQPQHF.

With regard to this clonotype: A clone one base away is much larger, so this may be a read error. J is TRBJ1-1 and V is TRBV23-1; possible D gene TRBD1, 6 bases. TRBV23-1 is annotated as an ORF whose role is uncertain. The CDR3 sequence is 16 residues long. Trimming pared 0 bases from V and 7 bases from J, leaving 18 bases between. This CDR3 is CASSQSRDKRDIEAFF. CDR3 nucleotides: TGCGCCAGCAGTCAATCGAGGGACAAAAGGGACATTGAAGCTTTCTTT.

About this clonotype: The CDR3 carries no conserved terminal phenylalanine or tryptophan, so it likely arises from a read error. The chain couples TRBV11-2 to TRBJ2-5; TRBD2 might be the D (5 bases). V lost 6 bases and J 5 bases, leaving 16 bases between the germline ends. This CDR3 is built from 14 residues. In germline, CDR1 is SGHAT, CDR2 FQNNGV. Here the CDR3 reads CASSLTGRWETQYI. CDR3 sequence (DNA): TGTGCCAGCAGTTTAACGGGGAGATGGGAGACCCAGTACATC.

The CDR3 nucleotides are TGCAGCGTTGAACTTGGACAGGGGATAGAGCAGTACTTC. The encoded protein is CSVELGQGIEQYF. The V gene is TRBV29-1, the J gene TRBJ2-7; 9 positions match TRBD1. Germline assignment: CDR1 SQVTM and CDR2 ANQGSEA. V shed 2 bases, J shed 7 bases, and the junction held 6 bases outside the gene matches. The CDR3 has 13 amino acids.

To note about this clonotype: Since the CDR3 does not end with the conserved phenylalanine or tryptophan, this likely comes from a read error. The chain links TRBV6-6 to TRBJ1-5; weak D call: TRBD1 (5 bases). This CDR3 spans 15 amino acids. The V gene's germline CDR1 is MNHNY and CDR2 SVGAGI (reference sequence). CDR3 protein: CSSSNPGGSNQPQHL. CDR3 bases: TGTTCCAGCAGTAACCCTGGGGGTAGCAATCAGCCCCAGCATCTT.

As for this clonotype: The junction departs from germline at one end; a sequencing error may be responsible. The chain recombines TRBV5-4 with TRBJ2-7; maybe TRBD1 (5 bases). From germline, CDR1 is SGHNT and CDR2 YYREEE (reference sequence). This CDR3 has 14 residues. Here the CDR3 reads CAISQTDRTYEQYF. The DNA for the CDR3 is TGTGCCATCAGCCAAACCGACAGAACCTACGAGCAGTACTTC. Complete variable domain (other parts from reference TRBV5-4 and TRBJ2-7): ETGVTQSPTHLIKTRGQQVTLRCSSQSGHNTVSWYQQALGQGPQFIFQYYREEENGRGNFPPRFSGLQFPNYSSELNVNALELDDSALYLCAISQTDRTYEQYFGPGTRLTVT.

Regarding this clonotype: The CDR3 does not end in the conserved phenylalanine or tryptophan, so this is likely a read error. V and J are TRBV11-1 and TRBJ2-7; D is uncertain. Germline values: CDR1 SGHAT, CDR2 FQDESV (reference sequence). The CDR3 has 14 amino acids. The CDR3 DNA follows: TGTGCCAGGAGCTTTCCCGACGGCGCCTACGAGCAGTACTTA. Encoded protein: CARSFPDGAYEQYL.

This clonotype was seen only once. The junction and the germline gene differ at one end; a read error may be behind it. This CDR3 is CNVEASGRAGFTDTQYF. DNA of the CDR3: TGCAACGTTGAAGCGAGTGGGAGGGCCGGCTTCACAGATACGCAGTATTTT. The gene calls are TRBV29-1 and TRBJ2-3, with 7 bases aligning to TRBD2. The CDR3 length is 17 residues. Germline V lookup: CDR1 SQVTM, CDR2 ANQGSEA.

In regard to this clonotype: As the CDR3 is not closed by the conserved phenylalanine or tryptophan, this likely results from a read error. V and J are TRBV28 and TRBJ1-6; 7 bases fit TRBD1. CDR3 length: 17 amino acids. Germline-derived CDR1 and CDR2 are MDHEN and SYDVKM. This CDR3 is CVSSRDSFSSYNSPLHS. The DNA of the CDR3 is TGTGTCAGCAGTCGGGACAGCTTTAGCTCCTATAATTCACCCCTCCACTCC.

Points on this clonotype: This sequence may be a read error, since a much larger clone differs from it by one base. The chain combines TRBV11-2 with TRBJ2-5; the D is unclear. The germline gives CDR1 SGHAT, CDR2 FQNNGV. The CDR3 spans 17 residues. DNA of the CDR3: TGTGCCAGCAGCTTAGATCCGGGTATGGGGTTAGAAGAGACCCAATACTTC. Protein sequence: CASSLDPGMGLEETQYF. Using reference TRBV11-2 and TRBJ2-5 for the parts outside the CDR3, the full variable domain is EAGVAQSPRYKIIEKRQSVAFWCNPISGHATLYWYQQILGQGPKLLIQFQNNGVVDDSQLPKDRFSAERLKGVDSTLKIQPAKLEDSAVYLCASSLDPGMGLEETQYFGPGTRLLVL.

The V and J genes are TRBV7-9 and TRBJ1-2; 8 bases line up with TRBD1. CDR3 length: 16 amino acids. The V segment lost 5 bases and the J segment 4 bases; nucleotides outside the gene matches: 12. Per the germline V gene, CDR1 is SEHNR and CDR2 is FQNEAQ (reference sequence). The chain's CDR3 is CASSPPTGGDFYGYTF. The CDR3 coding sequence is TGTGCCAGCAGCCCCCCCACAGGGGGTGACTTCTATGGCTACACCTTC.

This sequence joins TRBV29-1 and TRBJ2-7; the D is unclear. CDR3 length: 17 residues. The germline V gene encodes CDR1 SQVTM and CDR2 ANQGSEA. Trimming shortened V by 5 bases and J by 2 bases, and 25 bases separated the two germline ends. The CDR3: CSVNGVVGGGKAYEQYF. For the CDR3, the DNA is TGCAGCGTTAATGGGGTTGTGGGCGGTGGTAAGGCCTACGAGCAGTACTTC.

For this clonotype: Sequence at one end of the junction differs from germline and may be a read error. CDR3 in amino acids: CASSHLPSGGAANTGELFF. CDR3 DNA: TGCGCAAGCAGCCACCTACCGAGCGGGGGGGCCGCGAACACCGGGGAGCTGTTTTTT. The chain carries TRBV4-1 and TRBJ2-2, with 10 nucleotides matching TRBD2. Germline CDR1 and CDR2: MGHRA and YSYEKL. This CDR3 is built from 19 residues.

The chain links TRBV6-5 to TRBJ2-5; D not certain. Between the trimmed V and J ends, which lost 5 bases and 14 bases, there was a span of 27 bases. This CDR3 has 15 amino acids. Germline V gene data show CDR1 as MNHEY and CDR2 as SVGAGI. The CDR3 loop reads CASSQRLGWQETKYF. The DNA of the CDR3 is TGTGCCAGCAGTCAACGACTGGGTTGGCAAGAGACCAAATACTTC.

This clonotype showed up many times. This chain uses TRBV28 with TRBJ2-7, with unresolved D. The CDR3 runs 11 residues. Germline-derived CDR1 and CDR2 are MDHEN and SYDVKM. Trimming stripped 6 bases from V and 5 bases from J, with 8 bases between. CDR3 residues: CASRLGHEQYF. The CDR3 DNA is TGTGCCAGCAGACTCGGACACGAGCAGTACTTC.

The V call is TRBV5-6, the J call TRBJ2-7, with a tentative D call TRBD2 (5 bases). V lost 10 bases and J 3 bases, leaving 26 bases between the germline ends. The CDR3 runs 16 residues. From germline, CDR1 is SGHDT and CDR2 YYEEEE. CDR3 sequence reads: CAGNWSPATGSYEQYF. CDR3 nucleotides: TGTGCCGGCAACTGGAGCCCAGCGACGGGGAGCTACGAGCAGTACTTC.

This clonotype turned up a few times. This CDR3 is missing its conserved last phenylalanine or tryptophan, likely due to a read error. The V call is TRBV12-3 or TRBV12-4, the J call TRBJ2-1, with 9 bases matching TRBD2. V shed 3 bases, J shed 5 bases, and the junction held 2 bases outside the gene matches. CDR3 size: 14 residues. The CDR3 DNA reads as TGTGCCAGCAGTTTGGGCGGGGGGGACAATGAGCAGTTCCTC. Amino acid sequence: CASSLGGGDNEQFL.

CDR3: CSATPLAGTDTQYF. The DNA for the CDR3 is TGCAGTGCTACTCCACTAGCGGGCACAGATACGCAGTATTTT. The rearrangement links TRBV20-1 to TRBJ2-3; 8 bases match TRBD2. This CDR3 has 14 amino acids. CDR1 is DFQATT, CDR2 SNEGSKA, per germline (reference sequence). Germline trimming cut 4 bases from V and 1 base from J; bases unmatched to any gene: 4.

Details on this clonotype: Compared with germline, one end of the junction differs, possibly owing to a read error. V usage is TRBV5-1 and J usage is TRBJ2-3; D possibly corresponds to TRBD2 (6 bases). Germline V CDR1 and CDR2: SGHRS, YFSETQ. The CDR3 runs to 14 residues. CDR3 DNA: TGCGCCAGCATCTTGGCGGGACTTCCAGATGCGCAGTATTTT. This translates into CASILAGLPDAQYF.

This clonotype was seen a handful of times. An end of the junction does not agree with germline; a read error may underlie this. The gene calls are TRBV6-6 and TRBJ1-1; D is uncertain. Germline V gene lookup returns CDR1 MNHNY and CDR2 SVGAGI (reference sequence). The CDR3 has 13 amino acids. The CDR3 DNA follows: TGTGCCAGCAAAGGGAGAGCGAACACTGAAGCTTCCTTT. Protein: CASKGRANTEASF.